The sequence of this TCR beta chain was determined in a study of cytomegalovirus exposure and HLA in healthy donors. Study conclusions and caveats: The study labeled more than 150 TCR beta chains cytomegalovirus-associated. Presence/absence analyses took donor sequencing depth as roughly uniform. Being productive about 90% or about 30% of the time was typical of most TCR beta V segments in an earlier analysis.

Germline CDR1 reads SGHTA; CDR2 reads FQGTGA. The ends were cut back, 1 base at V and 5 bases at J, with 8 bases in the middle. The CDR3 contains 13 residues. A note on this clone: Its antigen is unknown.

The primer mix had 60 Vbeta and 13 Jbeta primers. Assay used: immunoSEQ multiplex PCR; TCRdb lists only in-frame clones, some missing. The repertoire holds roughly 130,000 clones, with roughly four fifths as singletons. The rearrangement uses TRBV7-3 and TRBJ2-5; D might be TRBD2 (5 bases). The sequenced material came from PBMCs. This TCR came from a woman aged 45 to 65 in good health and CMV-seronegative. CDR3 DNA sequence: TGTGCCAGCAGCTTAAGCCGAGGGGAGACCCAGTACTTC. Residues: CASSLSRGETQYF.